This T cell receptor (beta chain) was recorded in a study of T cells after somatic rescue of genetic block. This table comes from immunoSEQ multiplex PCR, and its TCRdb copy is limited to in-frame clones, with some not included. This sample has under 15,000 clones, with around 76% found just once. This clone was seen a handful of times. The V and J ends lost 1 base and 0 bases respectively, with 10 bases between them. Germline values: CDR1 SEHNR, CDR2 FQNEAQ (reference sequence). This CDR3 has 16 amino acids. The sequence came from a boy younger than 18. The sample taken for sequencing was peripheral blood mononuclear cells (PBMCs). V usage is TRBV7-9 and J usage is TRBJ1-5; no reliable D call. DNA for the CDR3: TGTGCCAGCAGCTTAGGCAAAGGGTATAGCAATCAGCCCCAGCATTTT. Its protein product is CASSLGKGYSNQPQHF.